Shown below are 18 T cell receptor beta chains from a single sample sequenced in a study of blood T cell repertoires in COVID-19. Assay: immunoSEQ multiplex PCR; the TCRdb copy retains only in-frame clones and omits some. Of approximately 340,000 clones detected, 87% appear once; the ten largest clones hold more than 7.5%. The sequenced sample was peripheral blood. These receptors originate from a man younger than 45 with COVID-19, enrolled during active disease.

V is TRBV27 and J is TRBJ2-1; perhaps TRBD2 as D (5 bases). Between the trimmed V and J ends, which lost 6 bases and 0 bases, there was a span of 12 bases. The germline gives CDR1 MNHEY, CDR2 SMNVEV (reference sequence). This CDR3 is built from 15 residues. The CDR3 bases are TGTGCCAGCAGAGACCTCACTAGCTCCTACAATGAGCAGTTCTTC. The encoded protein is CASRDLTSSYNEQFF.

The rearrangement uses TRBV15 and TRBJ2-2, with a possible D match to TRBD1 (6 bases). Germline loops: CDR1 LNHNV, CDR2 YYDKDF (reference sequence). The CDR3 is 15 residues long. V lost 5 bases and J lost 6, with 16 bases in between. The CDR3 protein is CATSQGQGWSGELFF. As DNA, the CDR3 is TGTGCCACCAGCCAGGGGCAGGGATGGTCCGGGGAGCTGTTTTTT.

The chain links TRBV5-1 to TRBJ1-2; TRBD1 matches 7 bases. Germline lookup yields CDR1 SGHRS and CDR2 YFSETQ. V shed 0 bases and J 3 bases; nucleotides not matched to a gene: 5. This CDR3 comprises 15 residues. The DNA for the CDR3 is TGCGCCAGCAGCTTGGGGCCCGGGACAGACTATGGCTACACCTTC. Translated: CASSLGPGTDYGYTF.

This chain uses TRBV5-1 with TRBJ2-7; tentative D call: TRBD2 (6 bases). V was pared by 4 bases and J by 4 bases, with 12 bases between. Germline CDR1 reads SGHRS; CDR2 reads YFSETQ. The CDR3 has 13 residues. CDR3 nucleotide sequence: TGCGCCAGCAGCCCCGGGAGAAAGTACGAGCAGTACTTC. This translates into CASSPGRKYEQYF. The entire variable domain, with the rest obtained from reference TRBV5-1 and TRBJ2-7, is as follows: KAGVTQTPRYLIKTRGQQVTLSCSPISGHRSVSWYQQTPGQGLQFLFEYFSETQRNKGNFPGRFSGRQFSNSRSEMNVSTLELGDSALYLCASSPGRKYEQYFGPGTRLTVT.

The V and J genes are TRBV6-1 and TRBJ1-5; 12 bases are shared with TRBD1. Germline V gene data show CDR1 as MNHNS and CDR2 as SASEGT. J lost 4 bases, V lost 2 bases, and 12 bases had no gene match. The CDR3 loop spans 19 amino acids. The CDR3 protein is CASSELAGTGGALNQPQHF. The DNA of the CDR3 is TGTGCCAGCAGTGAACTAGCAGGGACAGGGGGCGCATTAAATCAGCCCCAGCATTTT.

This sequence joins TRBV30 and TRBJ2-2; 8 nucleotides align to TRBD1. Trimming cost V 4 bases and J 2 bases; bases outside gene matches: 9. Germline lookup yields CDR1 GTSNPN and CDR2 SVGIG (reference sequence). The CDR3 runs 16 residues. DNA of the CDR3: TGTGCCTGGATCCCACTGGACAGGGCTAACACCGGGGAGCTGTTTTTT. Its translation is CAWIPLDRANTGELFF.

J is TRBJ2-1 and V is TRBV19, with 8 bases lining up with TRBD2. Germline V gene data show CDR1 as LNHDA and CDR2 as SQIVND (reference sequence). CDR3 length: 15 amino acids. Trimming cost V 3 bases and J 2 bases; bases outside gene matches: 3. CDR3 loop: CASSMVAGTYNEQFF. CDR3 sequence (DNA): TGTGCCAGTAGTATGGTAGCGGGGACCTACAATGAGCAGTTCTTC.

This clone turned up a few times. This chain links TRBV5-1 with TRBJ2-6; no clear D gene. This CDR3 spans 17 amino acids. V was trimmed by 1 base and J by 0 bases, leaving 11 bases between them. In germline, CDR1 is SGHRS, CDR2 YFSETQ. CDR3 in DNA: TGCGCCAGCAGCTTGTTGCGGCCCGGCTCTGGGGCCAACGTCCTGACTTTC. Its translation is CASSLLRPGSGANVLTF.

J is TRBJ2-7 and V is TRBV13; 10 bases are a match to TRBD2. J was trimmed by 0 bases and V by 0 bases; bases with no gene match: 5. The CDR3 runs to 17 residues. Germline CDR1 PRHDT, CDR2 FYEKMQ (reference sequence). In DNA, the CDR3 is TGTGCCAGCAGCTTAGGACTAGCGGGAAAGACCTCCTACGAGCAGTACTTC. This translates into CASSLGLAGKTSYEQYF.

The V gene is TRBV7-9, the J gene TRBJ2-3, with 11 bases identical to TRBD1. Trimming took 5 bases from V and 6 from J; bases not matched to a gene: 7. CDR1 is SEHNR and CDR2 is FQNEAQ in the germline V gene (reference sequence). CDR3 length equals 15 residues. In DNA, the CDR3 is TGTGCCAGCAGCGACCCGGGACAGGGGGTTGATACGCAGTATTTT. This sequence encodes CASSDPGQGVDTQYF.

This chain's CDR3 is CASNSMRGYTEAFF. CDR3 coding DNA: TGTGCCAGCAACTCGATGAGGGGGTACACTGAAGCTTTCTTT. The rearrangement links TRBV7-2 to TRBJ1-1, with D perhaps TRBD1 (6 bases). Germline V gives CDR1 SGHTA, CDR2 FQGNSA. This CDR3 has 14 amino acids. V lost 7 bases and J lost 3, with 15 bases in between.

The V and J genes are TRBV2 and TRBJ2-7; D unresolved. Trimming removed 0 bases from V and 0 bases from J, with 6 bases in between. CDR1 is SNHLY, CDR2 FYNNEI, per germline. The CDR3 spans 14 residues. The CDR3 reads CASSEARSSYEQYF. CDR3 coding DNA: TGTGCCAGCAGTGAAGCACGGAGCTCCTACGAGCAGTACTTC.

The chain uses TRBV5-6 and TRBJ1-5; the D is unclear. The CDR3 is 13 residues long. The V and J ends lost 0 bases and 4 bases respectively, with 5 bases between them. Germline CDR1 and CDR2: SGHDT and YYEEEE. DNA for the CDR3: TGTGCCAGCAGCTTGGGCGAGAATCAGCCCCAGCATTTT. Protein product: CASSLGENQPQHF.

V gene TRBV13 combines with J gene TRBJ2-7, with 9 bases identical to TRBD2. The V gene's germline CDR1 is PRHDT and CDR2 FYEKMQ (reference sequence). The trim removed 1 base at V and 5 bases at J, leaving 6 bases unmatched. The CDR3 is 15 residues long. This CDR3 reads CASSLAGLASHEQYF. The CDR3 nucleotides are TGTGCCAGCAGCTTAGCGGGACTAGCCAGCCACGAGCAGTACTTC.

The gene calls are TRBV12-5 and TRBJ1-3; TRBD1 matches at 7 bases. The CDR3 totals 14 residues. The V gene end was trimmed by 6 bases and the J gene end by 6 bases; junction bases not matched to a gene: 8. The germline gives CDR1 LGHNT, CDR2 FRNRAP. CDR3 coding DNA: TGTGCTAGTGGCCTTGACAGGGTCGAAAACACCATATATTTT. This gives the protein CASGLDRVENTIYF.

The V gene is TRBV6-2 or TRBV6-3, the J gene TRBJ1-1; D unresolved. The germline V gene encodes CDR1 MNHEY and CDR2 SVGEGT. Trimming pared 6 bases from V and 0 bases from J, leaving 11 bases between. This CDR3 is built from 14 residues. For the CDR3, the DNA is TGTGCCAGCAGGTACCAGGCCATGAACACTGAAGCTTTCTTT. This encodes CASRYQAMNTEAFF.

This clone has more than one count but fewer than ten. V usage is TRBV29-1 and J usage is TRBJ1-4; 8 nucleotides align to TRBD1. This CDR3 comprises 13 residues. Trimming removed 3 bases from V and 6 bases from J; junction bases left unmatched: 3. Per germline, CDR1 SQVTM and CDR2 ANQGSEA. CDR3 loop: CSVDTGQDEKLFF. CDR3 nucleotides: TGCAGCGTTGATACGGGACAGGATGAAAAACTGTTTTTT.

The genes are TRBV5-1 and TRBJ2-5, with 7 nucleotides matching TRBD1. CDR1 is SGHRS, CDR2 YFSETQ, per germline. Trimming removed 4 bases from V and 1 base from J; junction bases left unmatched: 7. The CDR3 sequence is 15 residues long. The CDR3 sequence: CASSTTDRSQETQYF. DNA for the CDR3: TGCGCCAGCAGCACAACGGACAGGTCCCAAGAGACCCAGTACTTC.